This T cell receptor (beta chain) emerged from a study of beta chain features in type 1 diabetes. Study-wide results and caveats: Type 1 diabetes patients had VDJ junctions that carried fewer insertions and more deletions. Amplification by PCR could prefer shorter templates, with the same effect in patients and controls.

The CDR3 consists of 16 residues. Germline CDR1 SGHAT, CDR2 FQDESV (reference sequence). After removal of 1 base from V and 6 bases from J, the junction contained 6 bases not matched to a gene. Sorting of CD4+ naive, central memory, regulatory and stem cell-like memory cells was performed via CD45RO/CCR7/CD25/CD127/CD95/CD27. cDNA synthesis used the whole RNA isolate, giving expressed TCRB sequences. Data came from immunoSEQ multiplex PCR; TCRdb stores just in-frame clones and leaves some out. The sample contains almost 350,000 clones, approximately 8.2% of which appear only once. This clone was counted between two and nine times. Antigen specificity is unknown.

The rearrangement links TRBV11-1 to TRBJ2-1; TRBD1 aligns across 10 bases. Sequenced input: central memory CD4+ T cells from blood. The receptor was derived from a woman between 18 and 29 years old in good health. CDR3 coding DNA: TGTGCCAGCAGCTTAGTGGGGACAGGGGTTGTCAATGAGCAGTTCTTC. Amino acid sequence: CASSLVGTGVVNEQFF.